This T cell receptor (beta chain) was captured in a study of cytomegalovirus exposure and HLA in healthy donors. Study details: Among the 398 genotyped donors, 70% to 85% were placed in the Caucasian-associated ancestry cluster.

Primers for the PCR totalled 60 Vbeta and 13 Jbeta. In the authors' methods: An analysis performed later counted 72 million or so unique TCR beta chains (roughly 10 million of them shared). Generated by immunoSEQ multiplex PCR, the TCRdb table keeps only in-frame clones and is missing some. Clonal size and the V and J genes are those of that table, whereas D and trimming came from the DNA. The table includes roughly 150,000 clones, about three quarters detected once. The CDR3 is 13 amino acids. Germline loops: CDR1 SGHRS, CDR2 YFSETQ. The V and J ends lost 5 bases and 0 bases respectively, with 9 bases between them.

The specimen was PBMCs. This TCR was sampled from a man aged 25 to 40 in good health and CMV-seropositive. This sequence joins TRBV5-1 and TRBJ2-7; the D gene is possibly TRBD1 (7 bases). As DNA, the CDR3 is TGCGCCAGCAGGCGGGACAGCTCCTACGAGCAGTACTTC. Protein sequence: CASRRDSSYEQYF.